The 12 T cell receptor beta chains reported below all come from one sample, sequenced in a study of cytomegalovirus exposure and HLA in healthy donors. The PCR was carried out with 60 Vbeta primers and 13 Jbeta primers. Only in-frame clones appear in the TCRdb table, and some are missing; sequencing was by immunoSEQ multiplex PCR. The table lists 150,000 to 200,000 clones, 80% to 90% of them singletons. The specimen sequenced was PBMCs. These receptors were collected from a young woman in good health and CMV-seronegative.

The genes are TRBV15 and TRBJ1-5; 7 bases are a match to TRBD1. CDR1 LNHNV and CDR2 YYDKDF come from the germline V gene (reference sequence). The V and J ends lost 0 bases and 5 bases, in that order; junction bases with no gene match: 7. The CDR3 runs 16 residues. CDR3 sequence reads: CATSRDLKGGYQPQHF. The CDR3 DNA reads as TGTGCCACCAGCAGAGATTTAAAAGGGGGCTATCAGCCCCAGCATTTT. Using reference TRBV15 and TRBJ1-5 for the parts outside the CDR3, the full variable domain is DAMVIQNPRYQVTQFGKPVTLSCSQTLNHNVMYWYQQKSSQAPKLLFHYYDKDFNNEADTPDNFQSRRPNTSFCFLDIRSPGLGDTAMYLCATSRDLKGGYQPQHFGDGTRLSIL.

J is TRBJ2-3 and V is TRBV6-1; D is undetermined. CDR3 size: 15 residues. The germline V and J ends were trimmed by 1 base and 4 bases, with 12 bases remaining between them. The germline CDR1 and CDR2 sequences are MNHNS and SASEGT. CDR3 nucleotide sequence: TGTGCCAGCAGTGAAGGAGACAATGAAGCAGATACGCAGTATTTT. Translating it yields CASSEGDNEADTQYF.

This clone was detected once. The chain links TRBV7-6 to TRBJ2-1; 7 nucleotides agree with TRBD2. Germline CDR1 is SGHVS and CDR2 is FNYEAQ. V dropped 2 bases and J dropped 5; count of bases not matched to a gene: 9. This CDR3 contains 16 residues. CDR3 residues: CASSLLEGRGDNEQFF. The CDR3 nucleotides are TGTGCCAGCAGCTTACTGGAGGGGAGGGGAGACAATGAGCAGTTCTTC.

The J gene is TRBJ2-1, the V gene TRBV7-3, with a possible D match to TRBD2 (6 bases). There are 17 residues in the CDR3. Per the germline V gene, CDR1 is SGHTA and CDR2 is FQGTGA. V was clipped by 0 bases and J by 6 bases, with 18 bases between them. This CDR3 reads CASSLTHAGWSVNEQFF. In nucleotides, the CDR3 is TGTGCCAGCAGCTTAACTCACGCGGGATGGAGCGTCAATGAGCAGTTCTTC. Variable domain in full (rest from reference TRBV7-3 and TRBJ2-1): GAGVSQTPSNKVTEKGKYVELRCDPISGHTALYWYRQSLGQGPEFLIYFQGTGAADDSGLPNDRFFAVRPEGSVSTLKIQRTERGDSAVYLCASSLTHAGWSVNEQFFGPGTRLTVL.

The rearrangement links TRBV7-2 to TRBJ2-1; 8 bases fit TRBD1. This CDR3 contains 14 residues. In germline, CDR1 is SGHTA, CDR2 FQGNSA. V was pared by 6 bases and J by 9 bases, with 10 bases of the junction left unmatched. The CDR3 loop reads CASRQWQGAVEQFF. The CDR3 region has the DNA TGTGCCAGCAGACAATGGCAGGGGGCGGTTGAGCAGTTCTTC. The full variable domain, its missing parts supplied by reference TRBV7-2 and TRBJ2-1, is GAGVSQSPSNKVTEKGKDVELRCDPISGHTALYWYRQSLGQGLEFLIYFQGNSAPDKSGLPSDRFSAERTGGSVSTLTIQRTQQEDSAVYLCASRQWQGAVEQFFGPGTRLTVL.

The chain links TRBV27 to TRBJ2-7, with 8 nucleotides matching TRBD2. CDR1 and CDR2 (germline): MNHEY, SMNVEV (reference sequence). After removal of 6 bases from V and 2 bases from J, the junction contained 9 bases not matched to a gene. The CDR3 covers 15 residues. The CDR3 DNA reads as TGTGCCAGCAGAGTTTACGGGGGGGCGGCCTACGAGCAGTACTTC. Translation gives CASRVYGGAAYEQYF.

The V call is TRBV6-1, the J call TRBJ2-1; D possibly corresponds to TRBD1 (6 bases). V shed 2 bases and J shed 4 bases, with 12 bases lying between them. Looked up from germline, CDR1 is MNHNS and CDR2 is SASEGT. The CDR3 runs to 15 residues. The CDR3 here is CASSEPGHGYNEQFF. Here the CDR3 DNA reads TGTGCCAGCAGTGAACCGGGACACGGTTACAATGAGCAGTTCTTC.

V is TRBV2 and J is TRBJ2-2; TRBD1 might be the D (6 bases). The CDR3 spans 14 residues. Germline CDR1 is SNHLY and CDR2 is FYNNEI. V dropped 5 bases and J dropped 4 bases, with 11 bases sitting between them. The CDR3 protein is CASSTGLGTGELFF. The DNA for the CDR3 is TGTGCCAGCAGTACAGGGTTGGGCACCGGGGAGCTGTTTTTT.

The chain recombines TRBV2 with TRBJ1-2, with TRBD1 identical over 7 bases. Trimming took 2 bases from V and 8 from J; bases not matched to a gene: 2. Germline V gene sequence: CDR1 SNHLY, CDR2 FYNNEI. CDR3 length: 12 residues. In nucleotides, the CDR3 is TGTGCCAGCAGTGAAACAGGGGCAGGCTACACCTTC. This encodes CASSETGAGYTF.

The table lists this clone with a count of one. V is TRBV7-8 and J is TRBJ1-6, with 10 bases that match TRBD1. The CDR3 runs to 18 residues. Germline trimming cut 5 bases from V and 8 bases from J; bases unmatched to any gene: 15. Looked up from germline, CDR1 is SGHVS and CDR2 is FQNEAQ. In nucleotides, the CDR3 is TGTGCCAGCAGCCCCTTACCCTGGACAGGGGGGAATTATTCACCCCTCCACTTT. Translating it yields CASSPLPWTGGNYSPLHF.

This rearrangement joins TRBV7-9 to TRBJ1-2; D remains ambiguous. Germline-derived CDR1 and CDR2 are SEHNR and FQNEAQ (reference sequence). V dropped 5 bases and J dropped 4 bases, with 11 bases sitting between them. The CDR3 is made up of 13 amino acids. The CDR3 loop is CASSADIPYGYTF. CDR3 nucleotide sequence: TGTGCCAGCAGCGCCGACATTCCCTATGGCTACACCTTC. The complete variable domain, with remaining parts taken from reference TRBV7-9 and TRBJ1-2, reads DTGVSQNPRHKITKRGQNVTFRCDPISEHNRLYWYRQTLGQGPEFLTYFQNEAQLEKSRLLSDRFSAERPKGSFSTLEIQRTEQGDSAMYLCASSADIPYGYTFGSGTRLTVV.

DNA of the CDR3: TGTGCCAGCAGTAGGGGGATAATCGGGGAGCTGTTTTTT. This encodes CASSRGIIGELFF. The V and J genes are TRBV27 and TRBJ2-2; TRBD1 is a possible D gene (6 bases). Trimming took 5 bases from V and 7 from J, leaving 11 bases between them. The CDR3 extends over 13 amino acids. Germline CDR1 is MNHEY and CDR2 is SMNVEV (reference sequence).